These 25 T cell receptor beta chains share one sample of origin, sequenced in a study of cytomegalovirus exposure and HLA in healthy donors. In the PCR, 60 Vbeta and 13 Jbeta primers were used. Only in-frame clones appear in the TCRdb table, and some are missing; sequencing was by immunoSEQ multiplex PCR. The data hold 180,000 or so clones, with over 70% observed a single time. Sample: PBMCs. These receptors originate from a woman between 55 and 75 years old in good health and CMV-seropositive.

The chain carries TRBV7-8 and TRBJ2-1; 11 bases fit TRBD2. Per germline, CDR1 SGHVS and CDR2 FQNEAQ. J was trimmed by 9 bases and V by 1 base; bases with no gene match: 5. This CDR3 region has 15 residues. The CDR3 loop reads CASSLVSGGAVEQFF. The CDR3 DNA sequence: TGTGCCAGCAGCTTAGTTAGCGGGGGGGCAGTTGAGCAGTTCTTC.

The chain couples TRBV6-5 to TRBJ1-1; the match to TRBD1 covers 11 bases. Germline assignment: CDR1 MNHEY and CDR2 SVGAGI. The V segment lost 4 bases and the J segment 5 bases; nucleotides outside the gene matches: 6. The CDR3 spans 15 residues. DNA for the CDR3: TGTGCCAGCAGTTTATCCGGGACAGGGGGAACTGAAGCTTTCTTT. It encodes CASSLSGTGGTEAFF.

The chain uses TRBV6-6 and TRBJ2-7, with TRBD2 as a possible D gene (6 bases). V lost 6 bases, J lost 3 bases, and 21 bases lay in between. Germline V CDR1 and CDR2: MNHNY, SVGAGI (reference sequence). CDR3 length: 16 residues. The CDR3 sequence: CASSPSTSPTRYEQYF. The CDR3 region has the DNA TGTGCCAGCAGCCCCTCAACTAGCCCTACTCGCTACGAGCAGTACTTC.

This CDR3 is CASSLPSGGAWDTQYF. The CDR3 DNA sequence: TGTGCCAGCAGTTTACCTAGCGGGGGGGCCTGGGATACGCAGTATTTT. The rearrangement uses TRBV28 and TRBJ2-3; 12 bases agree with TRBD2. This CDR3 is 16 amino acids long. Germline-derived CDR1 and CDR2 are MDHEN and SYDVKM. Trimming cost V 2 bases and J 6 bases; bases outside gene matches: 6.

The gene calls are TRBV29-1 and TRBJ1-2; 7 nucleotides align to TRBD1. CDR1 and CDR2 from the germline V gene are SQVTM and ANQGSEA. The trim removed 7 bases at V and 4 bases at J, leaving 9 bases unmatched. There are 13 residues in the CDR3. The CDR3 sequence is CSAPTGVGYGYTF. CDR3 coding DNA: TGCAGCGCCCCCACAGGGGTAGGCTATGGCTACACCTTC.

The chain has TRBV5-6 and TRBJ1-4; 8 nucleotides agree with TRBD1. Germline V lookup: CDR1 SGHDT, CDR2 YYEEEE. The CDR3 covers 16 residues. Unmatched junction bases numbered 8, after V lost 4 bases and J lost 3 bases. For the CDR3, the DNA is TGTGCCAGCAGCGACACCGGGACAGGTGCTAATGAAAAACTGTTTTTT. The encoded protein is CASSDTGTGANEKLFF.

The CDR3 here is CASSHRDQETQYF. CDR3 nucleotide sequence: TGTGCCAGCTCACACAGGGATCAAGAGACCCAGTACTTC. The genes are TRBV18 and TRBJ2-5; tentatively, D is TRBD1 (6 bases). This CDR3 is 13 amino acids long. Trimming pared 4 bases from V and 2 bases from J, leaving 8 bases between. Germline CDR1 is KGHSH and CDR2 is LQKENI.

Turning to this clone: The junction shows a germline mismatch at one end, possibly a read error. This chain uses TRBV7-9 with TRBJ1-2; weak D call: TRBD1 (5 bases). CDR3 length equals 15 residues. Germline values: CDR1 SEHNR, CDR2 FQNEAQ (reference sequence). The CDR3 loop reads CASSVAIGTSGGYTF. CDR3 DNA sequence: TGTGCCAGCAGCGTAGCAATTGGGACTTCAGGCGGCTACACCTTC.

The V and J genes are TRBV30 and TRBJ1-4; D might be TRBD1 (6 bases). V was cut by 0 bases and J by 4 bases, with 18 bases left in between. The germline gives CDR1 GTSNPN, CDR2 SVGIG (reference sequence). CDR3 length: 17 amino acids. The CDR3 DNA reads TGTGCCTGGAGTGTAGGGATCAGACAGGTTCTTAATGAAAAACTGTTTTTT. The encoded protein is CAWSVGIRQVLNEKLFF. Combining the CDR3 with reference TRBV30 and TRBJ1-4 gives the whole variable domain SQTIHQWPATLVQPVGSPLSLECTVEGTSNPNLYWYRQAAGRGLQLLFYSVGIGQISSEVPQNLSASRPQDRQFILSSKKLLLSDSGFYLCAWSVGIRQVLNEKLFFGSGTQLSVL.

V is TRBV7-3 and J is TRBJ2-7; the D gene is possibly TRBD1 (6 bases). The CDR3 covers 15 residues. V was shortened by 5 bases and J by 3 bases, with 17 bases between the two germline ends. The germline gives CDR1 SGHTA, CDR2 FQGTGA. The CDR3 DNA is TGTGCCAGCAGCCTACGTCTGGGGGCGAGCTACGAGCAGTACTTC. Amino acids: CASSLRLGASYEQYF.

This chain connects TRBV5-4 to TRBJ2-2, with D perhaps TRBD2 (6 bases). CDR3 length: 15 amino acids. Germline CDR1 reads SGHNT; CDR2 reads YYREEE (reference sequence). Trimming removed 4 bases at V and 3 bases at J, with 13 bases between. The CDR3 nucleotides read TGTGCCAGCAGCCCGGCGGGGCGGGACACCGGGGAGCTGTTTTTT. Amino acids: CASSPAGRDTGELFF.

The V gene is TRBV7-2, the J gene TRBJ1-1; 8 bases agree with TRBD1. This CDR3 contains 17 residues. V was pared by 2 bases and J by 0 bases, with 8 bases of the junction left unmatched. In germline, CDR1 is SGHTA, CDR2 FQGNSA. The CDR3 coding sequence is TGTGCCAGCAGCTTATTCCCCCGACAGGGGCTGAACACTGAAGCTTTCTTT. This sequence encodes CASSLFPRQGLNTEAFF. The complete variable domain, with remaining parts taken from reference TRBV7-2 and TRBJ1-1, reads GAGVSQSPSNKVTEKGKDVELRCDPISGHTALYWYRQSLGQGLEFLIYFQGNSAPDKSGLPSDRFSAERTGGSVSTLTIQRTQQEDSAVYLCASSLFPRQGLNTEAFFGQGTRLTVV.

In its sample, this clone was seen a few times. This sequence joins TRBV11-2 and TRBJ2-3; TRBD2 agrees at 9 bases. Germline trimming cut 1 base from V and 5 bases from J; bases unmatched to any gene: 7. The CDR3 is 16 amino acids. Germline CDR1 and CDR2: SGHAT and FQNNGV. The CDR3 DNA is TGTGCCAGCAGCTTAGCCCCTAGCGGGACTAGAGATACGCAGTATTTT. Amino acids: CASSLAPSGTRDTQYF.

The chain joins TRBV19 to TRBJ1-1; possibly TRBD1 for D (6 bases). The germline V and J ends were trimmed by 5 bases and 8 bases, with 15 bases remaining between them. This CDR3 has 13 amino acids. CDR1 and CDR2 (germline): LNHDA, SQIVND (reference sequence). CDR3 bases: TGTGCCAGTAGTCCCGCGGGGGGCTCAGAAGCTTTCTTT. The encoded protein is CASSPAGGSEAFF.

V is TRBV6-5 and J is TRBJ2-1; 7 nucleotides align to TRBD2. This CDR3 contains 14 residues. Trimming took 11 bases from V and 9 from J; bases not matched to a gene: 16. Germline V CDR1 and CDR2: MNHEY, SVGAGI. As DNA, the CDR3 is TGTGCCTCCCCAGGGAGGGGTCCAAGTGGTGAGCAGTTCTTC. This codes for CASPGRGPSGEQFF.

The rearrangement joins TRBV30 to TRBJ1-5; 7 bases are a match to TRBD1. CDR3 length: 13 amino acids. Germline loops: CDR1 GTSNPN, CDR2 SVGIG (reference sequence). The ends lost 4 bases at V and 6 bases at J; junction bases unmatched: 6. CDR3 sequence (DNA): TGTGCCTGGACCGACAGGGCCAGTCAGCCCCAGCATTTT. Translated: CAWTDRASQPQHF.

V is TRBV19 and J is TRBJ1-5, with 7 bases aligning to TRBD1. The CDR3 runs 16 residues. Germline trimming cut 5 bases from V and 0 bases from J; bases unmatched to any gene: 7. Looked up from germline, CDR1 is LNHDA and CDR2 is SQIVND (reference sequence). CDR3 protein: CASSFLDRDSNQPQHF. CDR3 nucleotides: TGTGCCAGTAGTTTCCTTGACAGGGATAGCAATCAGCCCCAGCATTTT. Drawing the rest from reference TRBV19 and TRBJ1-5, the complete variable domain is DGGITQSPKYLFRKEGQNVTLSCEQNLNHDAMYWYRQDPGQGLRLIYYSQIVNDFQKGDIAEGYSVSREKKESFPLTVTSAQKNPTAFYLCASSFLDRDSNQPQHFGDGTRLSIL.

The rearrangement joins TRBV5-6 to TRBJ2-2, with a possible D match to TRBD1 (5 bases). CDR3 size: 16 residues. The V end lost 5 bases, the J end lost 6 bases, and 20 bases lay between the germline ends. The V gene's germline CDR1 is SGHDT and CDR2 YYEEEE. CDR3 residues: CASSRTDRQNSGELFF. CDR3 DNA sequence: TGTGCCAGCAGTCGTACAGACCGACAGAATTCCGGGGAGCTGTTTTTT.

V and J are TRBV29-1 and TRBJ2-5; 11 nucleotides match TRBD1. This CDR3 spans 13 amino acids. V gave up 6 bases and J gave up 5 bases; unmatched junction bases: 5. Germline CDR1 SQVTM, CDR2 ANQGSEA. The CDR3 loop reads CSVGGQGGETQYF. In DNA, the CDR3 is TGCAGCGTGGGGGGACAGGGGGGTGAGACCCAGTACTTC.

This chain uses TRBV11-3 with TRBJ1-6; no definite D call. From germline, CDR1 is SGHNT and CDR2 YENEEA. The CDR3 runs to 14 residues. V lost 4 bases, J lost 9 bases, and 13 bases lay in between. In nucleotides, the CDR3 is TGTGCCAGCAGCTCGAATCCGACTATTTCACCCCTCCACTTT. Translation gives CASSSNPTISPLHF.

On this clone itself: One junction end disagrees with the germline gene, perhaps due to a read error. V is TRBV5-1 and J is TRBJ2-5; D gene ambiguous. Germline V lookup: CDR1 SGHRS, CDR2 YFSETQ. This CDR3 has 13 residues. The CDR3 region is CVSSLGEAETQYF. The CDR3 nucleotides are TGCGTCAGCAGCTTGGGTGAGGCGGAGACCCAGTACTTC. Variable domain in full (rest from reference TRBV5-1 and TRBJ2-5): KAGVTQTPRYLIKTRGQQVTLSCSPISGHRSVSWYQQTPGQGLQFLFEYFSETQRNKGNFPGRFSGRQFSNSRSEMNVSTLELGDSALYLCVSSLGEAETQYFGPGTRLLVL.

The V call is TRBV15, the J call TRBJ1-6, with D hard to call. Trimming cost V 3 bases and J 5 bases, with 5 bases left between them. Per germline, CDR1 LNHNV and CDR2 YYDKDF (reference sequence). The CDR3 has 13 residues. The CDR3 protein is CATSRFNNSPLHF. DNA for the CDR3: TGTGCCACCAGCAGGTTTAATAATTCACCCCTCCACTTT.

J is TRBJ2-3 and V is TRBV28, with unresolved D. CDR1 is MDHEN, CDR2 SYDVKM, per germline. The length of the CDR3 is 13 residues. Trimming removed 3 bases at V and 4 bases at J, with 8 bases between. Written as DNA, the CDR3 is TGTGCCAGCAGTTTCTCCCTAGCAGATACGCAGTATTTT. This sequence encodes CASSFSLADTQYF. The variable domain in full, with the rest retrieved from reference TRBV28 and TRBJ2-3, is DVKVTQSSRYLVKRTGEKVFLECVQDMDHENMFWYRQDPGLGLRLIYFSYDVKMKEKGDIPEGYSVSREKKERFSLILESASTNQTSMYLCASSFSLADTQYFGPGTRLTVL.

The genes are TRBV28 and TRBJ1-5, with D possibly TRBD1 on 5 matching bases. Germline assignment: CDR1 MDHEN and CDR2 SYDVKM. The V end lost 1 base, the J end lost 5 bases, and 24 bases lay between the germline ends. The CDR3 is 19 residues long. The CDR3 reads CASSLLSLVGGGGDQPQHF. CDR3 coding DNA: TGTGCCAGCAGTTTATTATCTCTCGTCGGGGGGGGAGGCGATCAGCCCCAGCATTTT.

This rearrangement joins TRBV28 to TRBJ1-2, with 8 bases lining up with TRBD1. Trimming took 1 base from V and 2 from J; bases not matched to a gene: 3. The CDR3 length is 15 residues. Germline lookup yields CDR1 MDHEN and CDR2 SYDVKM. In nucleotides, the CDR3 is TGTGCCAGCAGTTTATATGGGACAGGCAACTATGGCTACACCTTC. This sequence encodes CASSLYGTGNYGYTF.